Following are 31 T cell receptor beta chains from one sample sequenced in a study of T cells after yellow fever vaccination. TCRdb reprocessed the 5' RACE reads via MiXCR and lists one record per CDR3 protein. The sample carries approximately 120,000 distinct CDR3 sequences, 6.5% to 8% recorded once. This specimen was CD4+ T cells sorted from PBMCs, taken roughly 10 days after the first yellow fever vaccination. Every receptor here comes from a man aged 18 to 29 who received the YFV17D yellow fever vaccine.

This clonotype showed up just a few times. The CDR3 DNA sequence: TGCGCCAGCAGCCATGAGGGGGCGGCACGGGGAGCCCTCCACTTT. It is translated as CASSHEGAARGALHF. The chain is built from TRBV4-3 and TRBJ1-6; 7 bases fit TRBD1. The germline CDR1 and CDR2 sequences are LGHNA and YSLEER. This CDR3 is 15 amino acids long. The V gene end was trimmed by 3 bases and the J gene end by 14 bases; junction bases not matched to a gene: 13.

This clonotype was seen repeatedly, ten times or more. This chain uses TRBV5-1 with TRBJ1-4, with D possibly being TRBD1 (6 bases). Germline-derived CDR1 and CDR2 are SGHRS and YFSETQ. This CDR3 contains 14 residues. Trimming removed 4 bases at V and 7 bases at J, with 14 bases between. CDR3 sequence (DNA): TGCGCCAGCAGCCCCCTACAGGGCGGTGAAAAACTGTTTTTT. It is translated as CASSPLQGGEKLFF.

This clonotype was observed many times. This chain connects TRBV5-6 to TRBJ2-1; 7 bases map to TRBD1. Germline lookup yields CDR1 SGHDT and CDR2 YYEEEE. V lost 3 bases and J lost 6; bases outside the gene matches: 9. The CDR3 is 15 residues long. In DNA, the CDR3 is TGTGCCAGCAGCTACGACCCGGGACAGACCAATGAGCAGTTCTTC. The encoded protein is CASSYDPGQTNEQFF.

This clonotype was detected many times. J is TRBJ2-3 and V is TRBV5-1, with 7 bases aligning to TRBD1. The CDR3 consists of 16 residues. Germline V gives CDR1 SGHRS, CDR2 YFSETQ. The V gene end was trimmed by 2 bases and the J gene end by 3 bases; junction bases not matched to a gene: 9. The CDR3 sequence is CASSFAATGTTDTQYF. For the CDR3, the DNA is TGCGCCAGCAGCTTTGCCGCGACAGGGACGACAGATACGCAGTATTTT.

This clonotype was picked up many times. CDR3 nucleotide sequence: TGCAGCGTTGTGGGGCAGGAAGCTTTCTTT. The encoded protein is CSVVGQEAFF. The chain has TRBV29-1 and TRBJ1-1; the D gene is possibly TRBD1 (5 bases). Trimming pared 4 bases from V and 8 bases from J, leaving 8 bases between. The germline V gene has CDR1 SQVTM and CDR2 ANQGSEA. The CDR3 runs 10 residues.

This clonotype was seen repeatedly, ten times or more. The chain uses TRBV19 and TRBJ1-5; 8 bases agree with TRBD1. Germline loops: CDR1 LNHDA, CDR2 SQIVND (reference sequence). V lost 2 bases to trimming and J lost 6 bases; unmatched junction nucleotides: 6. The CDR3 has 15 amino acids. CDR3 residues: CASSITTGGRQPQHF. CDR3 coding DNA: TGTGCCAGTAGTATAACTACAGGGGGACGTCAGCCCCAGCATTTT.

This clonotype was detected ten times or more. The chain recombines TRBV24-1 with TRBJ1-6, with 7 positions matching TRBD1. This CDR3 region has 15 residues. The germline V gene has CDR1 KGHDR and CDR2 SFDVKD. Trimming at V came to 12 bases and at J to 3 bases, leaving 10 bases not matched to a gene. CDR3 amino acids: CAGSRDSRYNSPLHF. The CDR3 DNA is TGTGCCGGATCCCGGGACAGCCGCTATAATTCACCCCTCCACTTT.

The chain joins TRBV12-3 or TRBV12-4 to TRBJ2-7, with D perhaps matching TRBD1 (5 bases). V lost 6 bases, J lost 3 bases, and 24 bases lay in between. CDR3 size: 17 residues. CDR3 region: CASSLARVTPYDYEQYF. CDR3 DNA: TGTGCCAGCAGCCTTGCCAGGGTTACACCATACGACTACGAGCAGTACTTC.

The sample holds many counts of this clonotype. CDR3 DNA sequence: TGCGCCAGCAGCTCGATGGCAGGTTACGAGCAGTACGTC. Translated: CASSSMAGYEQYV. V usage is TRBV5-1 and J usage is TRBJ2-7; D not resolved. V was pared by 3 bases and J by 4 bases, with 11 bases between. The CDR3 has 13 residues. Germline V gene lookup returns CDR1 SGHRS and CDR2 YFSETQ.

This clonotype was picked up many times. This chain joins TRBV6-2 or TRBV6-3 and TRBJ1-1; D ambiguous. V dropped 4 bases and J dropped 0 bases, with 18 bases sitting between them. This CDR3 comprises 17 residues. Germline V lookup: CDR1 MNHEY, CDR2 SVGEGT. The CDR3 region has the DNA TGTGCCAGCAGTTCCTTGGACCGTCCAGTCATGAACACTGAAGCTTTCTTT. It encodes CASSSLDRPVMNTEAFF.

In its sample, this clonotype was seen many times. V usage is TRBV4-3 and J usage is TRBJ2-3; a weak D match, TRBD1 (5 bases). The V end was cut by 1 base, the J end by 1 base, with 9 bases between. The germline V gene encodes CDR1 LGHNA and CDR2 YSLEER. The CDR3 spans 15 residues. DNA of the CDR3: TGCGCCAGCAGCCAAGTTACAGGCCGCACAGATACGCAGTATTTT. It is translated as CASSQVTGRTDTQYF.

This rearrangement joins TRBV20-1 to TRBJ1-6, with 7 bases fitting TRBD1. The CDR3 consists of 16 residues. The V and J ends lost 0 bases and 0 bases, in that order; junction bases with no gene match: 2. Germline V lookup: CDR1 DFQATT, CDR2 SNEGSKA (reference sequence). The CDR3 sequence: CSARDRGDSYNSPLHF. CDR3 sequence (DNA): TGCAGTGCTAGAGACAGGGGGGACTCCTATAATTCACCCCTCCACTTT.

This clonotype has at least ten counts. The rearrangement uses TRBV7-9 and TRBJ2-1; D is ambiguous. The V gene lost 5 bases and the J gene lost 9 bases, with 14 bases spanning the gap. This CDR3 comprises 13 residues. Germline assignment: CDR1 SEHNR and CDR2 FQNEAQ (reference sequence). As DNA, the CDR3 is TGTGCCAGCAGCCCCGGCGGTGAAGGTGAGCAGTTCTTC. This encodes CASSPGGEGEQFF. Supplemented by reference TRBV7-9 and TRBJ2-1, the full variable domain reads DTGVSQNPRHKITKRGQNVTFRCDPISEHNRLYWYRQTLGQGPEFLTYFQNEAQLEKSRLLSDRFSAERPKGSFSTLEIQRTEQGDSAMYLCASSPGGEGEQFFGPGTRLTVL.

The sample holds many counts of this clonotype. The chain couples TRBV5-1 to TRBJ2-1, with TRBD2 matching over 9 bases. There are 17 residues in the CDR3. CDR1 and CDR2 (germline): SGHRS, YFSETQ. J was trimmed by 4 bases and V by 0 bases; bases with no gene match: 8. The CDR3 here is CASSLAGLAGAYNEQFF. DNA of the CDR3: TGCGCCAGCAGCTTGGCCGGTTTAGCGGGAGCGTACAATGAGCAGTTCTTC.

In its sample, this clonotype was seen many times. The rearrangement links TRBV11-1 to TRBJ2-5; D may be TRBD1 or TRBD2 (5 bases each). The CDR3 extends over 19 amino acids. Germline CDR1 is SGHAT and CDR2 is FQDESV (reference sequence). V was clipped by 1 base and J by 3 bases, with 24 bases between them. Written as DNA, the CDR3 is TGTGCCAGCAGCTTAGGCTTCTGGCTAGTGACAGCGGAGAAAGAGACCCAGTACTTC. This sequence encodes CASSLGFWLVTAEKETQYF.

This clonotype was detected many times. The chain combines TRBV20-1 with TRBJ2-1; D call uncertain. Deletions cut 5 bases from V and 14 bases from J, with 13 bases between. The germline gives CDR1 DFQATT, CDR2 SNEGSKA (reference sequence). The CDR3 sequence is 10 residues long. The CDR3 protein is CSAEDLREFF. DNA for the CDR3: TGCAGTGCTGAGGACCTCCGGGAGTTCTTC.

This clonotype appeared many times. The chain combines TRBV2 with TRBJ2-3, with D unresolved. This CDR3 is 13 amino acids long. V dropped 9 bases and J dropped 1 base, with 11 bases sitting between them. Germline CDR1 is SNHLY and CDR2 is FYNNEI. The CDR3 DNA follows: TGTGCCAGTTTCCGGGCCGGCACAGATACGCAGTATTTT. The encoded protein is CASFRAGTDTQYF.

This clonotype appeared many times. The chain has TRBV20-1 and TRBJ2-2; D not certain. This CDR3 has 14 amino acids. Germline CDR1 reads DFQATT; CDR2 reads SNEGSKA (reference sequence). The V and J ends lost 2 bases and 4 bases respectively, with 11 bases between them. CDR3 region: CSARIHPGTGELFF. DNA of the CDR3: TGCAGTGCTAGAATCCACCCTGGCACCGGGGAGCTGTTTTTT.

This clonotype was counted many times. V and J are TRBV14 and TRBJ2-2, with D perhaps being TRBD1 or TRBD2 (5 bases each). Germline loops: CDR1 SGHDN, CDR2 FVKESK. The V gene lost 1 base and the J gene lost 1 base, with 13 bases spanning the gap. This CDR3 is 17 amino acids long. DNA for the CDR3: TGTGCCAGCAGCCAAGGGTACGGGACGGTGAACACCGGGGAGCTGTTTTTT. As protein: CASSQGYGTVNTGELFF.

This clonotype has a count of ten or more. This rearrangement joins TRBV20-1 to TRBJ1-4, with D perhaps matching TRBD1 (5 bases). The CDR3 spans 14 residues. Germline V gives CDR1 DFQATT, CDR2 SNEGSKA (reference sequence). The V and J ends lost 1 base and 4 bases respectively, with 10 bases between them. Here the CDR3 reads CSARGGAINEKLFF. CDR3 coding DNA: TGCAGTGCTAGAGGCGGGGCGATTAATGAAAAACTGTTTTTT.

This clonotype was recorded many times. One end of the junction varies from germline; a read error may be responsible. This chain connects TRBV12-3 or TRBV12-4 to TRBJ2-1, with TRBD1 matching over 8 bases. This CDR3 comprises 15 residues. The CDR3 loop is CASSHNRGQAGPTVF. CDR3 DNA sequence: TGTGCCAGCAGCCATAACCGGGGACAGGCGGGTCCGACGGTCTTC.

The table lists this clonotype with many counts. The gene calls are TRBV24-1 and TRBJ1-5; D is ambiguous. Trimming cost V 3 bases and J 0 bases, with 8 bases left between them. The CDR3 length is 15 residues. CDR1 and CDR2 (germline): KGHDR, SFDVKD. The CDR3 nucleotides read TGTGCCACCAGTGATGGGTATGGTAGCAATCAGCCCCAGCATTTT. Translated, it gives CATSDGYGSNQPQHF.

This clonotype was seen many times. This chain joins TRBV20-1 and TRBJ2-2; 8 bases agree with TRBD2. V was clipped by 0 bases and J by 0 bases; unmatched bases: 0. This CDR3 contains 15 residues. Germline V gives CDR1 DFQATT, CDR2 SNEGSKA (reference sequence). The CDR3 sequence: CSARERGANTGELFF. The CDR3 coding sequence is TGCAGTGCTAGAGAGCGGGGGGCGAACACCGGGGAGCTGTTTTTT.

This clonotype was found a few times. The genes are TRBV5-1 and TRBJ2-3, with D hard to call. CDR1 and CDR2 from the germline V gene are SGHRS and YFSETQ. V shed 8 bases and J shed 4 bases, with 20 bases lying between them. The CDR3 extends over 15 amino acids. In nucleotides, the CDR3 is TGCGCCAGTCTCGAAGGCAGTGCGAACGCAGATACGCAGTATTTT. This gives the protein CASLEGSANADTQYF.

At least ten counts were recorded for this clonotype. The chain recombines TRBV20-1 with TRBJ2-3, with D hard to call. Deletions cut 7 bases from V and 5 bases from J, with 13 bases between. CDR3 size: 12 residues. The germline CDR1 and CDR2 sequences are DFQATT and SNEGSKA (reference sequence). The CDR3 reads CSGLGREDTQYF. For the CDR3, the DNA is TGCAGTGGTCTAGGGCGTGAAGATACGCAGTATTTT.

The sample holds many counts of this clonotype. The V call is TRBV10-3, the J call TRBJ2-3, with TRBD2 matching 9 bases. Per germline, CDR1 ENHRY and CDR2 SYGVKD. J was trimmed by 5 bases and V by 1 base; bases with no gene match: 10. The CDR3 has 17 amino acids. DNA of the CDR3: TGTGCCATCAGTGAGTTGGGCGGGGGGGCTGCGGAAGATACGCAGTATTTT. This gives the protein CAISELGGGAAEDTQYF.

This clonotype was observed at least ten times. The V and J genes are TRBV7-9 and TRBJ2-5; D ambiguous. V was shortened by 4 bases and J by 5 bases, with 2 bases between the two germline ends. Germline assignment: CDR1 SEHNR and CDR2 FQNEAQ (reference sequence). The CDR3 length is 10 residues. The chain's CDR3 is CASSWETQYF. In DNA form, the CDR3 reads TGTGCCAGCAGCTGGGAGACCCAGTACTTC.

The table lists this clonotype with a count of one. A much larger clone differs by one base, so this may be a read error. The V gene is TRBV5-1, the J gene TRBJ1-2; a possible D gene is TRBD1 (5 bases). Germline lookup yields CDR1 SGHRS and CDR2 YFSETQ. The CDR3 runs 13 residues. The CDR3 DNA is TGCGCCGGCAGCTTGGAGGCAGGGAATGGCTACACCTTC. Protein: CAGSLEAGNGYTF.

This clonotype was detected ten times or more. The V call is TRBV5-1, the J call TRBJ2-1; the match to TRBD1 covers 9 bases. CDR1 is SGHRS and CDR2 is YFSETQ in the germline V gene. J lost 12 bases, V lost 4 bases, and 8 bases had no gene match. CDR3 length: 13 amino acids. This chain's CDR3 is CASSEPGQGGQFF. The CDR3 DNA follows: TGCGCCAGCAGCGAGCCGGGACAGGGAGGGCAGTTCTTC.

At least ten counts were recorded for this clonotype. The gene calls are TRBV3-1 and TRBJ1-1; D is uncertain. V was pared by 2 bases and J by 2 bases, with 3 bases between. Germline CDR1 reads LGHDT; CDR2 reads YNNKEL (reference sequence). The CDR3 is 12 amino acids. The CDR3 bases are TGTGCCAGCAGCCAATTAAACACTGAAGCTTTCTTT. This translates into CASSQLNTEAFF.

The sample holds many counts of this clonotype. This chain joins TRBV5-1 and TRBJ2-5; 11 bases are a match to TRBD2. CDR3 length: 16 amino acids. From germline, CDR1 is SGHRS and CDR2 YFSETQ. V dropped 4 bases and J dropped 4; count of bases not matched to a gene: 9. The CDR3 sequence is CASSRAVSGGAETQYF. The CDR3 DNA reads as TGCGCCAGCAGCCGGGCGGTTAGCGGGGGGGCAGAGACCCAGTACTTC.